The 28 T cell receptor beta chains below were found in one sample sequenced in a study of blood T cell repertoires in COVID-19. Only in-frame clones appear in the TCRdb table, and some are missing; sequencing was by immunoSEQ multiplex PCR. The data show approximately 200,000 clones, 65% to 90% seen once. Sequences were obtained from peripheral blood. The receptors shown here come from a woman aged 45-65 years with acute or convalescent COVID-19.

The CDR3 DNA reads as TGTGCCAGTAGTATATCTGGGAGAGGCTACACCTTC. It yields the protein CASSISGRGYTF. The rearrangement uses TRBV19 and TRBJ1-2; D is undetermined. Germline CDR1 reads LNHDA; CDR2 reads SQIVND (reference sequence). Trimming shortened V by 2 bases and J by 8 bases, and 9 bases separated the two germline ends. This CDR3 region has 12 residues.

The chain recombines TRBV5-1 with TRBJ2-5; possibly TRBD2 for D (7 bases). Looked up from germline, CDR1 is SGHRS and CDR2 is YFSETQ. The CDR3 length is 15 residues. V was cut by 4 bases and J by 5 bases, with 18 bases left in between. CDR3 loop: CASSGGEGGQETQYF. The DNA for the CDR3 is TGCGCCAGCAGCGGGGGGGAGGGGGGTCAGGAGACCCAGTACTTC. Based on the CDR3 plus reference TRBV5-1 and TRBJ2-5, the full variable domain is KAGVTQTPRYLIKTRGQQVTLSCSPISGHRSVSWYQQTPGQGLQFLFEYFSETQRNKGNFPGRFSGRQFSNSRSEMNVSTLELGDSALYLCASSGGEGGQETQYFGPGTRLLVL.

The rearrangement joins TRBV24-1 to TRBJ2-3, with TRBD2 identical over 10 bases. Germline CDR1 KGHDR, CDR2 SFDVKD. The CDR3 is 16 amino acids. With 5 bases clipped from V and 1 base from J, the junction kept 5 bases outside the gene matches. CDR3 protein: CATSVLAGGGTDTQYF. The CDR3, as DNA: TGTGCCACCAGTGTCTTAGCGGGGGGTGGCACAGATACGCAGTATTTT.

This sequence joins TRBV27 and TRBJ2-1; D gene ambiguous. Per the germline V gene, CDR1 is MNHEY and CDR2 is SMNVEV (reference sequence). V was clipped by 6 bases and J by 5 bases, with 17 bases between them. The CDR3 is 15 residues long. CDR3 coding DNA: TGTGCCAGCAGCACCGCGGTGAGAGCGCACAATGAGCAGTTCTTC. It codes for CASSTAVRAHNEQFF.

The chain has TRBV7-9 and TRBJ1-1; 10 nucleotides line up with TRBD1. Looked up from germline, CDR1 is SEHNR and CDR2 is FQNEAQ (reference sequence). The length of the CDR3 is 13 residues. Germline trimming cut 5 bases from V and 11 bases from J; bases unmatched to any gene: 8. Here the CDR3 DNA reads TGTGCCAGCAGCCAGGGACAGGGGTCGATGGCTTTCTTT. This sequence encodes CASSQGQGSMAFF.

J is TRBJ2-7 and V is TRBV5-1; possible D gene TRBD2, 5 bases. The ends were cut back, 4 bases at V and 6 bases at J, with 17 bases in the middle. CDR1 SGHRS and CDR2 YFSETQ come from the germline V gene. CDR3 length: 14 residues. CDR3 DNA sequence: TGCGCCAGCAGCCTCGGACTGGAGGTTGCCGAGCAGTACTTC. It specifies CASSLGLEVAEQYF.

The rearrangement joins TRBV6-1 to TRBJ2-2, with D unclear. V shed 6 bases and J shed 0 bases, with 11 bases lying between them. This CDR3 spans 15 amino acids. Germline values: CDR1 MNHNS, CDR2 SASEGT. CDR3 DNA: TGTGCCAGCAGATTTTTCCAGGCGAACACCGGGGAGCTGTTTTTT. Amino acids: CASRFFQANTGELFF.

This sequence joins TRBV19 and TRBJ2-7, with a weak D call TRBD1 (6 bases). The CDR3 spans 16 residues. V was trimmed by 1 base and J by 4 bases, leaving 17 bases between them. The germline gives CDR1 LNHDA, CDR2 SQIVND (reference sequence). For the CDR3, the DNA is TGTGCCAGTAGTATAGGGGGGCTTCACGGGACATACGAGCAGTACTTC. Encoded protein: CASSIGGLHGTYEQYF.

This rearrangement joins TRBV4-1 to TRBJ2-2; TRBD1 is a possible D gene (6 bases). This CDR3 is built from 13 residues. Per germline, CDR1 MGHRA and CDR2 YSYEKL. V was cut by 3 bases and J by 9 bases, with 11 bases left in between. CDR3 region: CASSQAQGRELFF. For the CDR3, the DNA is TGCGCCAGCAGCCAGGCTCAGGGGCGGGAGCTGTTTTTT.

The sample holds a few counts of this clone. This chain connects TRBV7-2 to TRBJ1-1; TRBD1 might be the D (5 bases). The CDR3 is made up of 13 amino acids. The germline V and J ends were trimmed by 6 bases and 2 bases, with 10 bases remaining between them. The germline V gene has CDR1 SGHTA and CDR2 FQGNSA. CDR3 loop: CASSVQGNTEAFF. The DNA for the CDR3 is TGTGCCAGCAGTGTCCAGGGCAACACTGAAGCTTTCTTT.

This rearrangement joins TRBV4-1 to TRBJ2-1; TRBD1 agrees at 8 bases. Trimming at V came to 3 bases and at J to 7 bases, leaving 5 bases not matched to a gene. CDR3 length: 14 amino acids. CDR1 and CDR2 (germline): MGHRA, YSYEKL. The CDR3 DNA reads TGCGCCAGCAGCCAGACGACAGGGGTGAATGAGCAGTTCTTC. As protein: CASSQTTGVNEQFF.

The chain uses TRBV7-2 and TRBJ2-5, with 10 bases that match TRBD2. CDR1 and CDR2 from the germline V gene are SGHTA and FQGNSA. This CDR3 spans 17 amino acids. The junction had 14 bases not matched to a gene; V was cut back by 5 bases and J by 5 bases. DNA of the CDR3: TGTGCCAGCAGCCCTAGGGCTAGCGGGGGCATCGGGGAGACCCAGTACTTC. This sequence encodes CASSPRASGGIGETQYF.

The chain combines TRBV28 with TRBJ1-1, with D possibly being TRBD1 (5 bases). The V end lost 2 bases, the J end lost 0 bases, and 10 bases lay between the germline ends. This CDR3 has 15 residues. CDR1 and CDR2 from the germline V gene are MDHEN and SYDVKM. The CDR3 nucleotides are TGTGCCAGCAGTTTAGACAGACCTATGAACACTGAAGCTTTCTTT. As protein: CASSLDRPMNTEAFF.

This clone came up a few times. The identical CDR3 is also encoded by other nucleotide sequences in the sample. The chain couples TRBV18 to TRBJ1-2; D is unclear. The length of the CDR3 is 15 residues. CDR1 KGHSH and CDR2 LQKENI come from the germline V gene. The V end was cut by 3 bases, the J end by 4 bases, with 15 bases between. CDR3 in amino acids: CASSPPSRQVYGYTF. The CDR3 DNA follows: TGTGCCAGCTCACCCCCTTCCCGGCAGGTCTATGGCTACACCTTC.

The rearrangement links TRBV9 to TRBJ2-2; unclear D gene. The CDR3 loop spans 16 amino acids. V shed 0 bases and J shed 4 bases, with 13 bases lying between them. Per germline, CDR1 SGDLS and CDR2 YYNGEE. The CDR3 here is CASSVATRLGTGELFF. The DNA of the CDR3 is TGTGCCAGCAGCGTAGCGACCAGGTTAGGCACCGGGGAGCTGTTTTTT. Full variable domain (rest looked up from reference TRBV9 and TRBJ2-2): DSGVTQTPKHLITATGQRVTLRCSPRSGDLSVYWYQQSLDQGLQFLIQYYNGEERAKGNILERFSAQQFPDLHSELNLSSLELGDSALYFCASSVATRLGTGELFFGEGSRLTVL.

The chain recombines TRBV27 with TRBJ1-5, with 9 bases that match TRBD1. The V segment lost 3 bases and the J segment 7 bases; nucleotides outside the gene matches: 4. The CDR3 loop spans 14 amino acids. Germline-derived CDR1 and CDR2 are MNHEY and SMNVEV (reference sequence). The CDR3 sequence: CASSFRDRDQPQHF. DNA for the CDR3: TGTGCCAGCAGTTTCCGGGACAGGGACCAGCCCCAGCATTTT.

This chain links TRBV7-9 with TRBJ1-5, with D unresolved. The germline V gene encodes CDR1 SEHNR and CDR2 FQNEAQ (reference sequence). CDR3 size: 14 residues. With 5 bases removed from V and 2 bases from J, the gap between germline ends came to 10 bases. The CDR3 region is CASSPVGGNQPQHF. CDR3 nucleotides: TGTGCCAGCAGCCCGGTGGGAGGCAATCAGCCCCAGCATTTT.

This clone was observed a few times. V is TRBV7-2 and J is TRBJ1-6, with a possible D match to TRBD1 (5 bases). The CDR3 totals 15 residues. Germline lookup yields CDR1 SGHTA and CDR2 FQGNSA. The V and J ends lost 5 bases and 8 bases respectively, with 16 bases between them. The DNA for the CDR3 is TGTGCCAGCAGCCCCGTTTGGGGGGAGGATTCACCCCTCCACTTT. Translation: CASSPVWGEDSPLHF.

V gene TRBV7-2 combines with J gene TRBJ1-2; 9 bases map to TRBD1. V dropped 5 bases and J dropped 7; count of bases not matched to a gene: 5. Germline lookup yields CDR1 SGHTA and CDR2 FQGNSA. The CDR3 has 13 amino acids. The CDR3 loop reads CASSPGQGSGYTF. For the CDR3, the DNA is TGTGCCAGCAGCCCGGGACAGGGAAGTGGCTACACCTTC.

The chain is built from TRBV3-1 (or the pseudogene TRBV3-2) and TRBJ1-1; D perhaps matches TRBD1 (5 bases). Germline V gives CDR1 LGHDT, CDR2 YNNKEL (reference sequence). Trimming removed 1 base from V and 7 bases from J, with 10 bases in between. The CDR3 runs to 13 residues. This CDR3 reads CASSQGQPLEAFF. For the CDR3, the DNA is TGTGCCAGCAGCCAAGGACAGCCTCTTGAAGCTTTCTTT.

The chain couples TRBV7-2 to TRBJ1-2, with D possibly TRBD1 on 6 matching bases. Trimming removed 2 bases from V and 4 bases from J, with 8 bases in between. There are 13 residues in the CDR3. From germline, CDR1 is SGHTA and CDR2 FQGNSA. Here the CDR3 DNA reads TGTGCCAGCAGCTTACGACAGGTCTATGGCTACACCTTC. This gives the protein CASSLRQVYGYTF.

The chain has TRBV2 and TRBJ2-7; 7 nucleotides line up with TRBD1. The CDR3 totals 13 residues. Per the germline V gene, CDR1 is SNHLY and CDR2 is FYNNEI. J lost 6 bases, V lost 5 bases, and 7 bases had no gene match. Written as DNA, the CDR3 is TGTGCCAGCAGTCCACAGGGGAAGGTCGAGCAGTACTTC. Translating gives CASSPQGKVEQYF.

The chain uses TRBV6-2 or TRBV6-3 and TRBJ1-5, with unresolved D. This CDR3 comprises 16 residues. The germline V gene has CDR1 MNHEY and CDR2 SVGEGT. The germline V and J ends were trimmed by 6 bases and 0 bases, with 15 bases remaining between them. The CDR3 protein is CASSRTTLISNQPQHF. CDR3 nucleotides: TGTGCCAGCAGCCGCACTACTCTGATTAGCAATCAGCCCCAGCATTTT.

The chain recombines TRBV5-4 with TRBJ2-1, with 12 bases identical to TRBD2. The junction had 11 bases not matched to a gene; V was cut back by 4 bases and J by 6 bases. CDR1 and CDR2 (germline): SGHNT, YYREEE (reference sequence). This CDR3 spans 17 amino acids. CDR3 sequence (DNA): TGTGCCAGCAGCCCAAGGACTAGCGGGAAGGGGGGCAATGAGCAGTTCTTC. Its translation is CASSPRTSGKGGNEQFF.

This clone was observed once. The chain employs TRBV6-1 and TRBJ1-4; D not certain. CDR1 is MNHNS, CDR2 SASEGT, per germline. Trimming removed 2 bases at V and 11 bases at J, with 18 bases between. There are 15 residues in the CDR3. CDR3 DNA: TGTGCCAGCAGTGAATACCCCCAGGAGGGTAGGAAACTGTTTTTT. It specifies CASSEYPQEGRKLFF.

A few counts support this clone. V gene TRBV7-9 combines with J gene TRBJ1-1; maybe TRBD1 (6 bases). Between the trimmed V and J ends, which lost 5 bases and 3 bases, there was a span of 10 bases. Per germline, CDR1 SEHNR and CDR2 FQNEAQ (reference sequence). The CDR3 has 13 amino acids. The CDR3 DNA sequence: TGTGCCAGCAGCGCCGGACAGCACACTGAAGCTTTCTTT. It is translated as CASSAGQHTEAFF.

The chain joins TRBV5-6 to TRBJ2-1; 8 bases line up with TRBD1. The CDR3 is 15 residues long. Trimming removed 0 bases from V and 3 bases from J; junction bases left unmatched: 2. The germline V gene encodes CDR1 SGHDT and CDR2 YYEEEE. The CDR3, as DNA: TGTGCCAGCAGCTTGGCAGGACAGGGCTACAATGAGCAGTTCTTC. This codes for CASSLAGQGYNEQFF.

This clone is a singleton in its sample. This chain links TRBV5-4 with TRBJ2-7; 10 positions agree with TRBD1. The CDR3 runs 17 residues. The V gene's germline CDR1 is SGHNT and CDR2 YYREEE (reference sequence). The J segment lost 0 bases and the V segment lost 2 bases, leaving 8 bases of the junction unmatched. CDR3 DNA: TGTGCCAGCAGCTTTGCGGGACAGGGGACCCCCTCCTACGAGCAGTACTTC. Its translation is CASSFAGQGTPSYEQYF.